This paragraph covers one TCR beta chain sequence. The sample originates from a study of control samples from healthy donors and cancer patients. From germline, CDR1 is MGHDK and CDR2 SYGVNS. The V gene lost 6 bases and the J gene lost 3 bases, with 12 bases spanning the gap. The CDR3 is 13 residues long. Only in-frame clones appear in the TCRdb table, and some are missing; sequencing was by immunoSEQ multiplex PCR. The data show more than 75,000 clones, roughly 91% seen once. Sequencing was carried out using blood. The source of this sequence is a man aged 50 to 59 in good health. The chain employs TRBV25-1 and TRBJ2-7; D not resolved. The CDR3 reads CASSGVGNYEQYF. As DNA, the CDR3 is TGTGCCAGCAGCGGTGTTGGGAACTACGAGCAGTACTTC.